These 18 T cell receptor beta chains were sequenced from one sample in a study of T cells in Graves' hyperthyroidism and ophthalmopathy. It was RNA transcripts that yielded the amplified TCR beta CDR3 regions. HTBI primers drove first-round RT-PCR of the TCR CDR3. One entry per CDR3 protein, called by TCRdb with MiXCR from the multiplex PCR reads. The table includes about 610,000 distinct CDR3 sequences, around 42% detected once. Input material: peripheral blood or thyroid tissue (not recorded which). Receptors were obtained from a young woman with Graves' hyperthyroidism.

V gene TRBV20-1 combines with J gene TRBJ2-7, with TRBD2 matching over 7 bases. CDR3 length: 14 amino acids. The germline CDR1 and CDR2 sequences are DFQATT and SNEGSKA (reference sequence). V lost 0 bases, J lost 4 bases, and 6 bases stayed unmatched. The CDR3 nucleotides read TGCAGTGCTAGAGACGAGACTAGCCGGTACGAGCAGTACTTC. Translating gives CSARDETSRYEQYF.

Many counts were recorded for this clonotype. The chain combines TRBV19 with TRBJ2-7; unclear D gene. Trimming took 2 bases from V and 0 from J, leaving 11 bases between them. Germline V gives CDR1 LNHDA, CDR2 SQIVND (reference sequence). CDR3 length: 15 amino acids. CDR3 nucleotide sequence: TGTGCCAGTAGTATAAGAGACATCAGCTCCTACGAGCAGTACTTC. It specifies CASSIRDISSYEQYF.

This clonotype appeared a single time. CDR3 region: CAISEGVGGPNSPLHF. For the CDR3, the DNA is TGTGCCATCAGTGAGGGCGTCGGGGGCCCTAATTCACCCCTCCACTTT. The rearrangement joins TRBV10-3 to TRBJ1-6; tentative D call: TRBD1 (6 bases). The CDR3 has 16 amino acids. Trimming took 2 bases from V and 6 from J, leaving 14 bases between them. Germline V gene lookup returns CDR1 ENHRY and CDR2 SYGVKD.

This clonotype was seen a single time. A junction end diverges from the germline sequence, so it may reflect a read error. This chain joins TRBV7-2 and TRBJ2-7; TRBD2 matches at 11 bases. CDR1 SGHTA and CDR2 FQGNSA come from the germline V gene. CDR3 length equals 15 residues. The CDR3 nucleotides read TGTGCCAGCAGACGAGGACTAGCGGGCCCCTACGGGCAGTACTTC. This gives the protein CASRRGLAGPYGQYF.

This clonotype occurred many times. The rearrangement links TRBV29-1 to TRBJ2-2, with D perhaps matching TRBD1 or TRBD2 (5 bases each). This CDR3 spans 11 amino acids. V lost 7 bases and J 7 bases, leaving 10 bases between the germline ends. Germline V gene sequence: CDR1 SQVTM, CDR2 ANQGSEA. The CDR3 reads CSAGDVGELFF. CDR3 DNA sequence: TGCAGCGCTGGGGACGTCGGGGAGCTGTTTTTT.

The chain has TRBV6-5 and TRBJ2-5; TRBD2 agrees at 8 bases. Germline loops: CDR1 MNHEY, CDR2 SVGAGI. Losses at the gene ends were 5 bases for V and 4 bases for J; bases not matched to a gene: 6. The CDR3 totals 14 residues. Here the CDR3 reads CASSPGRARETQYF. The DNA for the CDR3 is TGTGCCAGCAGTCCCGGGAGGGCACGAGAGACCCAGTACTTC.

The table lists this clonotype with many counts. As DNA, the CDR3 is TGTGCCAGCACCTTCGGGGAGTCTGGAAACACCATATATTTT. Amino acid sequence: CASTFGESGNTIYF. This sequence joins TRBV12-3 or TRBV12-4 and TRBJ1-3, with D unresolved. The CDR3 length is 14 residues. Trimming pared 7 bases from V and 1 base from J, leaving 11 bases between.

This clonotype was counted at least ten times. The V call is TRBV15, the J call TRBJ1-1; TRBD1 aligns across 8 bases. V lost 6 bases and J lost 0; bases outside the gene matches: 0. CDR3 length: 13 amino acids. Looked up from germline, CDR1 is LNHNV and CDR2 is YYDKDF (reference sequence). The chain's CDR3 is CATRGQVNTEAFF. Written as DNA, the CDR3 is TGTGCCACCAGGGGACAGGTGAACACTGAAGCTTTCTTT. The full variable domain, in which reference TRBV15 and TRBJ1-1 provide the parts outside the CDR3, is DAMVIQNPRYQVTQFGKPVTLSCSQTLNHNVMYWYQQKSSQAPKLLFHYYDKDFNNEADTPDNFQSRRPNTSFCFLDIRSPGLGDTAMYLCATRGQVNTEAFFGQGTRLTVV.

This clonotype was seen many times. V is TRBV6-1 and J is TRBJ2-5; D might be TRBD2 (6 bases). This CDR3 comprises 14 residues. Germline V gene data show CDR1 as MNHNS and CDR2 as SASEGT. The DNA for the CDR3 is TGTGGACTGAGCGGGCTAGGCGGACAAGAGACCCAGTACTTC. This translates into CGLSGLGGQETQYF.

This clonotype was picked up many times. The chain links TRBV24-1 to TRBJ2-1; 11 nucleotides agree with TRBD2. Germline CDR1 KGHDR, CDR2 SFDVKD. The CDR3 totals 18 residues. V shed 0 bases, J shed 3 bases, and the junction held 6 bases outside the gene matches. The CDR3 region is CATSDLQTSGSNYNEQFF. The CDR3 DNA reads as TGTGCCACCAGTGATTTGCAAACTAGCGGGAGTAACTACAATGAGCAGTTCTTC.

This clonotype was observed at least ten times. The CDR3 coding sequence is TGCAGTGCTGCCCGGGACGGCGAAGCTTTCTTT. This gives the protein CSAARDGEAFF. The chain links TRBV20-1 to TRBJ1-1; tentatively, D is TRBD1 (5 bases). Germline CDR1 reads DFQATT; CDR2 reads SNEGSKA (reference sequence). CDR3 size: 11 residues. The ends were cut back, 5 bases at V and 8 bases at J, with 12 bases in the middle.

This chain uses TRBV6-1 with TRBJ1-2, with no clear D. V gave up 5 bases and J gave up 2 bases, with 15 bases separating them. The CDR3 consists of 15 residues. Germline CDR1 is MNHNS and CDR2 is SASEGT. The CDR3 DNA reads TGTGCCAGCAGTCGCCTCGAGGGCGGAAACTATGGCTACACCTTC. This encodes CASSRLEGGNYGYTF.

As regards this clonotype: One junction end disagrees with the germline gene, perhaps due to a read error. The chain has TRBV15 and TRBJ2-7; D gene ambiguous. The J call may be incorrect, as the DNA end agrees better with TRBJ2-1. This CDR3 has 16 residues. Germline values: CDR1 LNHNV, CDR2 YYDKDF (reference sequence). For the CDR3, the DNA is TGTGTCACCAGCAGAGATTTGGCAGTGAGCCTCAATGAGCAGTTCTTC. This sequence encodes CVTSRDLAVSLNEQFF.

The J gene is TRBJ2-2, the V gene TRBV11-3; 10 bases map to TRBD2. With V trimmed by 4 bases and J by 4 bases, 6 bases remained unmatched. Germline CDR1 SGHNT, CDR2 YENEEA. The CDR3 contains 16 residues. Here the CDR3 DNA reads TGTGCCAGCAGCTCGGCGGCTAGCGGGAGCACCGGGGAGCTGTTTTTT. Translated: CASSSAASGSTGELFF.

The V call is TRBV20-1, the J call TRBJ2-6; 12 bases are a match to TRBD2. Germline V gene lookup returns CDR1 DFQATT and CDR2 SNEGSKA (reference sequence). Trimming at V came to 6 bases and at J to 0 bases, leaving 15 bases not matched to a gene. The CDR3 runs to 20 residues. The CDR3: CSAYGLAGLPRNSGANVLTF. In nucleotides, the CDR3 is TGCAGTGCCTACGGACTAGCGGGACTACCGAGGAACTCTGGGGCCAACGTCCTGACTTTC.

The sample holds many counts of this clonotype. V is TRBV20-1 and J is TRBJ1-5; D possibly corresponds to TRBD1 (5 bases). The ends were cut back, 0 bases at V and 5 bases at J, with 8 bases in the middle. The CDR3 sequence is 13 residues long. Germline values: CDR1 DFQATT, CDR2 SNEGSKA (reference sequence). The CDR3 sequence: CSAREGTHQPQHF. The CDR3 DNA sequence: TGCAGTGCTAGAGAAGGGACCCATCAGCCCCAGCATTTT.

In this sample, this clonotype turned up many times. The chain is built from TRBV2 and TRBJ1-3; TRBD1 might be the D (6 bases). Trimming left V 6 bases short and J 0 bases short, with 9 bases between. CDR1 and CDR2 from the germline V gene are SNHLY and FYNNEI. There are 14 residues in the CDR3. The CDR3 reads CASRYRVSGNTIYF. The CDR3 DNA reads as TGTGCCAGCAGATACAGGGTCTCTGGAAACACCATATATTTT.

The table lists this clonotype with a count of one. V and J are TRBV7-2 and TRBJ2-3, with a possible D match to TRBD1 (6 bases). V shed 1 base and J shed 6 bases, with 14 bases lying between them. The CDR3 length is 15 residues. Germline assignment: CDR1 SGHTA and CDR2 FQGNSA. The CDR3 nucleotides are TGTGCCAGCAGCTTAGACAGGGTGAGCCGGGATACGCAGTATTTT. This codes for CASSLDRVSRDTQYF.